Listed below are T cell receptor beta chains from one sample, sequenced in a study of shared clonotypes between healthy human individuals. The assay was immunoSEQ multiplex PCR, and TCRdb's table has in-frame clones only and misses some. The sample lists around 1.4 million clones, 97% to 99% occurring once. Sequencing was performed on naive CD4+ T cells sorted from blood. These receptors were taken from a man between 25 and 39 years old in good health. Both conserved end residues are part of each CDR3.

CDR3 protein: CASSPQGHTQYF
V gene: TRBV4-1
J gene: TRBJ2-3

CDR3 protein: CASSQGGPRYEQYF
V gene: TRBV14
J gene: TRBJ2-7

CDR3 protein: CASSLGTGQETQYF
V gene: TRBV5-1
J gene: TRBJ2-5

CDR3 protein: CASTHGGGTDTQYF
V gene: TRBV5-1
J gene: TRBJ2-3

CDR3 protein: CASSPPRLAGDKNIQYF
V gene: TRBV18
J gene: TRBJ2-4

CDR3 protein: CASSTLGQGGWSFF
V gene: TRBV9
J gene: TRBJ1-1

CDR3 protein: CASSLVGNEQYF
V gene: TRBV28
J gene: TRBJ2-7

CDR3 protein: CASTSRTADYEQYF
V gene: TRBV5-5
J gene: TRBJ2-7

CDR3 protein: CASSYFGEKLFF
V gene: TRBV6-6
J gene: TRBJ1-4

CDR3 protein: CASSLVVTSGTESSYNEQFF
V gene: TRBV5-1
J gene: TRBJ2-1

CDR3 protein: CASSPETGGISSEQYF
V gene: TRBV7-8
J gene: TRBJ2-7

CDR3 protein: CASSYSYYNQPQHF
V gene: TRBV6-5
J gene: TRBJ1-5

CDR3 protein: CASSPQGSLNPQHF
V gene: TRBV18
J gene: TRBJ1-5